The 20 T cell receptor beta chains presented below share a single source sample, sequenced in a study of T cell changes during pregnancy in multiple sclerosis. Produced via immunoSEQ multiplex PCR; TCRdb's table is partial and in-frame only. The sample has fewer than 90,000 clones, approximately 95% seen once. The material sequenced was peripheral blood, taken in the first trimester of pregnancy. These receptors were collected from a female donor with multiple sclerosis, enrolled in a pregnancy study.

This rearrangement joins TRBV23-1 to TRBJ1-2, with D hard to call. TRBV23-1 is given ORF status, its function remaining uncertain. V was shortened by 7 bases and J by 8 bases, with 17 bases between the two germline ends. This CDR3 spans 13 amino acids. DNA for the CDR3: TGCGCCAGCATAAGTATCGTACATCTGGGCTACACCTTC. Protein product: CASISIVHLGYTF.

The rearrangement links TRBV4-2 to TRBJ1-1; 9 bases match TRBD1. J gave up 5 bases and V 6 bases, and 10 bases lay outside the gene matches. Looked up from germline, CDR1 is LGHNA and CDR2 is YNFKEQ. This CDR3 has 15 amino acids. This chain's CDR3 is CASRGLMTGGTEAFF. The CDR3 region has the DNA TGTGCCAGCAGAGGTCTTATGACAGGGGGGACTGAAGCTTTCTTT.

The genes are TRBV29-1 and TRBJ2-1; TRBD2 agrees at 7 bases. The CDR3 length is 13 residues. V was pared by 6 bases and J by 7 bases, with 9 bases of the junction left unmatched. The germline CDR1 and CDR2 sequences are SQVTM and ANQGSEA. The CDR3 bases are TGCAGCGTAGGGAGGGCGAGGGGAAATGAGCAGTTCTTC. It codes for CSVGRARGNEQFF.

The chain employs TRBV29-1 and TRBJ2-1, with a weak D call TRBD2 (6 bases). The CDR3 consists of 12 residues. The germline V and J ends were trimmed by 8 bases and 7 bases, with 15 bases remaining between them. CDR1 is SQVTM and CDR2 is ANQGSEA in the germline V gene. DNA for the CDR3: TGCAGCTCGGGACTCCTCCAGAATGAGCAGTTCTTC. This gives the protein CSSGLLQNEQFF.

The chain couples TRBV6-1 to TRBJ1-1; a possible D gene is TRBD1 (5 bases). V dropped 3 bases and J dropped 5 bases, with 22 bases sitting between them. This CDR3 comprises 17 residues. In germline, CDR1 is MNHNS, CDR2 SASEGT. The CDR3 spells CASSEAYRDSHGTEAFF. The CDR3 DNA is TGTGCCAGCAGTGAGGCATATCGGGACTCCCATGGTACTGAAGCTTTCTTT.

The chain employs TRBV7-3 and TRBJ2-3; TRBD2 aligns across 14 bases. In germline, CDR1 is SGHTA, CDR2 FQGTGA. V trimming: 4 bases; J trimming: 4 bases; junction bases outside the gene matches: 4. The CDR3 spans 16 residues. This CDR3 is CASSSGLAGVADTQYF. Written as DNA, the CDR3 is TGTGCCAGCAGCTCGGGACTAGCGGGGGTGGCAGATACGCAGTATTTT.

The chain has TRBV7-3 and TRBJ1-1, with D possibly being TRBD1 (5 bases). This CDR3 has 15 amino acids. Trimming left V 5 bases short and J 5 bases short, with 18 bases between. The germline V gene encodes CDR1 SGHTA and CDR2 FQGTGA. CDR3 sequence (DNA): TGTGCCAGCAGCCTGCAGGGTGCTGGGAGGACTGAAGCTTTCTTT. Residues: CASSLQGAGRTEAFF.

The chain carries TRBV5-1 and TRBJ1-2; the D is unclear. The germline V gene has CDR1 SGHRS and CDR2 YFSETQ. The length of the CDR3 is 14 residues. V was pared by 7 bases and J by 7 bases, with 20 bases between. CDR3 sequence (DNA): TGCGCCAGCTCTGACATACGGGATGCGATTGGCTACACCTTC. It specifies CASSDIRDAIGYTF.

V usage is TRBV29-1 and J usage is TRBJ2-1, with TRBD2 matching over 14 bases. In germline, CDR1 is SQVTM, CDR2 ANQGSEA. The V gene end was trimmed by 8 bases and the J gene end by 9 bases; junction bases not matched to a gene: 9. This CDR3 has 14 residues. DNA of the CDR3: TGCAGCACCGGGACTAGCGGGAGCGGGGGTGAGCAGTTCTTC. It yields the protein CSTGTSGSGGEQFF.

This clone has just a few counts. The chain has TRBV7-9 and TRBJ1-2; TRBD1 matches 7 bases. Per the germline V gene, CDR1 is SEHNR and CDR2 is FQNEAQ (reference sequence). V lost 1 base to trimming and J lost 1 base; unmatched junction nucleotides: 6. The CDR3 covers 16 residues. The CDR3 loop reads CASSLVGQILNYGYTF. DNA of the CDR3: TGTGCCAGCAGCTTAGTGGGACAGATACTTAACTATGGCTACACCTTC.

In its sample, this clone was seen a few times. The chain has TRBV6-1 and TRBJ1-2, with D perhaps TRBD1 (6 bases). Germline CDR1 and CDR2: MNHNS and SASEGT. The CDR3 contains 15 residues. The V end was cut by 3 bases, the J end by 4 bases, with 15 bases between. The CDR3 sequence: CASSEYVRGIYGYTF. CDR3 nucleotides: TGTGCCAGCAGTGAGTACGTCAGGGGAATCTATGGCTACACCTTC.

The V and J genes are TRBV10-3 and TRBJ2-7; TRBD2 agrees at 8 bases. V shed 8 bases, J shed 5 bases, and the junction held 8 bases outside the gene matches. CDR3 length equals 13 residues. Germline CDR1 reads ENHRY; CDR2 reads SYGVKD. CDR3 residues: CAIGLASPNEQYF. CDR3 in DNA: TGTGCCATCGGACTAGCTTCCCCCAACGAGCAGTACTTC.

This chain links TRBV5-1 with TRBJ1-1, with unresolved D. With 0 bases removed from V and 5 bases from J, the gap between germline ends came to 8 bases. The CDR3 is 13 residues long. Germline CDR1 is SGHRS and CDR2 is YFSETQ. The CDR3 bases are TGCGCCAGCAGCTTGGGGCCGGGTACTGAAGCTTTCTTT. This codes for CASSLGPGTEAFF. Combining the CDR3 with reference TRBV5-1 and TRBJ1-1 gives the whole variable domain KAGVTQTPRYLIKTRGQQVTLSCSPISGHRSVSWYQQTPGQGLQFLFEYFSETQRNKGNFPGRFSGRQFSNSRSEMNVSTLELGDSALYLCASSLGPGTEAFFGQGTRLTVV.

The rearrangement joins TRBV7-3 to TRBJ2-2, with 8 bases fitting TRBD1. The CDR3 has 14 residues. The trim removed 4 bases at V and 5 bases at J, leaving 3 bases unmatched. Per germline, CDR1 SGHTA and CDR2 FQGTGA. This chain's CDR3 is CASSSYRGTGELFF. CDR3 sequence (DNA): TGTGCCAGCAGCTCCTACAGGGGGACCGGGGAGCTGTTTTTT.

The chain has TRBV19 and TRBJ2-6; D not certain. Per germline, CDR1 LNHDA and CDR2 SQIVND (reference sequence). The V end lost 6 bases, the J end lost 4 bases, and 13 bases lay between the germline ends. This CDR3 spans 15 amino acids. In nucleotides, the CDR3 is TGTGCCAGTAGCCACTCGAGAGCAGGGGCCAACGTCCTGACTTTC. Amino acids: CASSHSRAGANVLTF.

The chain links TRBV12-5 to TRBJ1-1; TRBD1 might be the D (5 bases). The V and J ends lost 6 bases and 0 bases respectively, with 20 bases between them. This CDR3 is built from 17 residues. Germline CDR1 LGHNT, CDR2 FRNRAP. The CDR3 coding sequence is TGTGCTAGTGGAAAAACCCAGGGCGCCCGAATGAACACTGAAGCTTTCTTT. This sequence encodes CASGKTQGARMNTEAFF.

The chain links TRBV9 to TRBJ1-4, with 7 positions matching TRBD1. The length of the CDR3 is 16 residues. CDR1 is SGDLS, CDR2 YYNGEE, per germline. V trimming: 4 bases; J trimming: 8 bases; junction bases outside the gene matches: 14. CDR3 sequence: CASSPHAGGTGEKLFF. CDR3 DNA: TGTGCCAGCAGCCCTCACGCAGGGGGGACGGGGGAAAAACTGTTTTTT. Filled out from reference TRBV9 and TRBJ1-4, the complete variable domain reads DSGVTQTPKHLITATGQRVTLRCSPRSGDLSVYWYQQSLDQGLQFLIQYYNGEERAKGNILERFSAQQFPDLHSELNLSSLELGDSALYFCASSPHAGGTGEKLFFGSGTQLSVL.

The rearrangement joins TRBV5-1 to TRBJ2-5; D gene unclear. The CDR3 covers 16 residues. In germline, CDR1 is SGHRS, CDR2 YFSETQ. V lost 0 bases and J lost 5, with 17 bases in between. CDR3 coding DNA: TGCGCCAGCAGCTTGGCCGGAGAAGGTTCTTGGGAGACCCAGTACTTC. Its protein product is CASSLAGEGSWETQYF.

V gene TRBV6-8 combines with J gene TRBJ2-7; a possible D gene is TRBD1 (5 bases). V shed 8 bases and J shed 6 bases, with 14 bases lying between them. Germline V gene sequence: CDR1 MNHGY, CDR2 SAAAGT. CDR3 length equals 12 residues. The chain's CDR3 is CASWQGISEQYF. The CDR3 DNA is TGTGCCAGCTGGCAGGGTATCTCCGAGCAGTACTTC.

The chain carries TRBV19 and TRBJ2-2, with 9 bases matching TRBD1. Looked up from germline, CDR1 is LNHDA and CDR2 is SQIVND (reference sequence). CDR3 length: 16 amino acids. Trimming removed 3 bases from V and 3 bases from J; junction bases left unmatched: 5. CDR3 residues: CASSISGTGYTGELFF. The CDR3 nucleotides are TGTGCCAGTAGTATTTCAGGGACAGGGTACACCGGGGAGCTGTTTTTT.